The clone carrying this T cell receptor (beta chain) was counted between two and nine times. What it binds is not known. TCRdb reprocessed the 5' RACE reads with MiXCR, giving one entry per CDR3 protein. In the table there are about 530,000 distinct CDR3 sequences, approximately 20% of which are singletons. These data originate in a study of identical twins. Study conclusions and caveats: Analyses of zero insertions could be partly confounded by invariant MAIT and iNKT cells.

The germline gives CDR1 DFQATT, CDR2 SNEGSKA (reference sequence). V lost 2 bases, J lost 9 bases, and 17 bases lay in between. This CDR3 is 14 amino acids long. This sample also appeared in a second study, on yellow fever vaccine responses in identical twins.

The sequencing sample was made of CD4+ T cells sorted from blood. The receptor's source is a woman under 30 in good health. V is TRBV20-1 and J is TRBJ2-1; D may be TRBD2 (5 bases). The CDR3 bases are TGCAGTGCTAGATTTCAGGCCGAGGCGGGTGAGCAGTTCTTC. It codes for CSARFQAEAGEQFF.